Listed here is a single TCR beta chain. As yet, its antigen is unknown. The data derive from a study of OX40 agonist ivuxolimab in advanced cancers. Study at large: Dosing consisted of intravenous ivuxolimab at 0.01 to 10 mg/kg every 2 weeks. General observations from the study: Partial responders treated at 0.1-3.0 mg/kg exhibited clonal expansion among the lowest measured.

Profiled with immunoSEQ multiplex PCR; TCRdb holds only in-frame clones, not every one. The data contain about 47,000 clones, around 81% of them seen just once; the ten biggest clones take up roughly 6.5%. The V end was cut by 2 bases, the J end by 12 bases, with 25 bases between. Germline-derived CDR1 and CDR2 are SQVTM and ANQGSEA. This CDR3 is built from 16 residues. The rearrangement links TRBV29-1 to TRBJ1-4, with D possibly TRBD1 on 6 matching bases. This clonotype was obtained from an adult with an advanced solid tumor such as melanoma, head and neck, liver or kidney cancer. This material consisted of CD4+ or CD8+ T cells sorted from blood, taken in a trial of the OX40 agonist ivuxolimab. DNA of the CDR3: TGCAGCGTTGAAATTCAGTCTATGGCGGGGGGCGGGGAACTGTTTTTT. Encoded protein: CSVEIQSMAGGGELFF.